This TCR beta chain was sequenced during a study of T-cell memory formation after mild COVID-19. Comment on this clonotype: Its antigen is not identified.

The study, taken as a whole, reports: Clones from the second wave (peaking day 37) had unconfirmed SARS-CoV-2 specificity. Contracting clones from day 15 to 85 showed balanced CD4/CD8; later expanders favored CD4+. Within pre-infection memory, some responding clones were found, suggesting cross-reactive memory joined.

V shed 3 bases and J shed 3 bases, with 11 bases lying between them. CDR1 and CDR2 (germline): DFQATT, SNEGSKA (reference sequence). The length of the CDR3 is 13 residues. TCRdb called the 5' RACE reads again in MiXCR, with one record for every CDR3 protein. The sample lists roughly 180,000 distinct CDR3 sequences, around a tenth occurring once. The chain is built from TRBV20-1 and TRBJ2-5; D might be TRBD2 (6 bases). Sequenced input: PBMCs or a T cell subset sorted from them (not recorded which). This TCR came from a man between 18 and 35 years old who had mild COVID-19 (a few samples of this study predate the infection). Cell type and time point are not known. The DNA of the CDR3 is TGCAGTGCTAGGGCGGGGTGGGAAGAGACCCAGTACTTC. Its translation is CSARAGWEETQYF.